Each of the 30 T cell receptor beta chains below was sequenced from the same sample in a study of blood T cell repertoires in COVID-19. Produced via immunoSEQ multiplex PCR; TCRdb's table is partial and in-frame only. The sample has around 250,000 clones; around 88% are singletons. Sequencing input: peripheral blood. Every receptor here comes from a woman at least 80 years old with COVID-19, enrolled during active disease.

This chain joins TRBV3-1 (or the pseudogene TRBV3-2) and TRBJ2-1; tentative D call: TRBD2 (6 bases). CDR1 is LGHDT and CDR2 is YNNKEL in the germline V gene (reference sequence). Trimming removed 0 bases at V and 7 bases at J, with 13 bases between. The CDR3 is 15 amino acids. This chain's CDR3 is CASSQDPGVSNEQFF. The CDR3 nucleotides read TGTGCCAGCAGCCAAGATCCGGGAGTTAGTAATGAGCAGTTCTTC.

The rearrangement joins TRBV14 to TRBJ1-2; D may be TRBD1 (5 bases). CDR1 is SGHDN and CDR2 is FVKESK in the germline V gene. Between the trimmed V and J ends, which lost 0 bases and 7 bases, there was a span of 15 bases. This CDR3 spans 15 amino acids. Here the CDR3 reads CASSQDPGWASGYTF. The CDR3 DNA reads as TGTGCCAGCAGCCAAGATCCAGGGTGGGCAAGTGGCTACACCTTC.

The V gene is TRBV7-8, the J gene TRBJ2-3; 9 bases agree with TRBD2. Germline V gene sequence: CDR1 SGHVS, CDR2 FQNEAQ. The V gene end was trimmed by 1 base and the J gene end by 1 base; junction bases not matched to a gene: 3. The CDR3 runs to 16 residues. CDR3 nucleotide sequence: TGTGCCAGCAGCTTAGGAGTAGCGGGGGGCACAGATACGCAGTATTTT. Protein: CASSLGVAGGTDTQYF.

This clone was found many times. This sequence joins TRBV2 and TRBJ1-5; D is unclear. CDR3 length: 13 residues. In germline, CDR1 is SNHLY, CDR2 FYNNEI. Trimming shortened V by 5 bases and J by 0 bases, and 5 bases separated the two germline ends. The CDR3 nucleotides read TGTGCCAGCAGTCAGAATAGCAATCAGCCCCAGCATTTT. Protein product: CASSQNSNQPQHF.

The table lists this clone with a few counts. CDR3: CASSIQGAGEKLFF. The CDR3 DNA is TGTGCCAGCAGTATACAGGGGGCTGGAGAAAAACTGTTTTTT. The chain employs TRBV2 and TRBJ1-4; 9 nucleotides match TRBD1. The germline gives CDR1 SNHLY, CDR2 FYNNEI. The trim removed 5 bases at V and 8 bases at J, leaving 6 bases unmatched. CDR3 size: 14 residues.

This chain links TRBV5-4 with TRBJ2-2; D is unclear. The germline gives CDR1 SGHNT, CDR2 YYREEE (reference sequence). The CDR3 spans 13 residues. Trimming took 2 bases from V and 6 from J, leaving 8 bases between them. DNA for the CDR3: TGTGCCAGCAGCTTTATCGAGCCCGGGGAGCTGTTTTTT. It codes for CASSFIEPGELFF.

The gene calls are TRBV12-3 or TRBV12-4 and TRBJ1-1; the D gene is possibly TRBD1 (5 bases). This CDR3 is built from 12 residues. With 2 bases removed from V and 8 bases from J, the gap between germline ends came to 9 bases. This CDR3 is CASSLPRQEAFF. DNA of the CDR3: TGTGCCAGCAGTTTACCACGACAGGAAGCTTTCTTT.

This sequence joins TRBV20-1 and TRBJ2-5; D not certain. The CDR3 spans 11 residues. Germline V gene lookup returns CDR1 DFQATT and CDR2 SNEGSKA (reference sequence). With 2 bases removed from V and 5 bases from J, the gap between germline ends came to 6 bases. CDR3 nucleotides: TGCAGTGCTAGAAAACTCGAGACCCAGTACTTC. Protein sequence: CSARKLETQYF.

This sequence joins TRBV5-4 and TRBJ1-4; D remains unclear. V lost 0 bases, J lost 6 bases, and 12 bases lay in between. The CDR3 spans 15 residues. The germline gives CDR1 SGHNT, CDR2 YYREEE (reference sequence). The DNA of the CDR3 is TGTGCCAGCAGCTTGGCCGGAGGTTCTGATGAAAAACTGTTTTTT. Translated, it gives CASSLAGGSDEKLFF.

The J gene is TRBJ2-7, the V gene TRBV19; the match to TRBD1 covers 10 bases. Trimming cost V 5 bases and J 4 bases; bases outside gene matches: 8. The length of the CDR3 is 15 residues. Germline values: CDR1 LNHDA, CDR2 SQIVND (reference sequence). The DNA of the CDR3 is TGTGCCAGTAGTCGGGGACAGGGGCGCTCTTACGAGCAGTACTTC. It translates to CASSRGQGRSYEQYF.

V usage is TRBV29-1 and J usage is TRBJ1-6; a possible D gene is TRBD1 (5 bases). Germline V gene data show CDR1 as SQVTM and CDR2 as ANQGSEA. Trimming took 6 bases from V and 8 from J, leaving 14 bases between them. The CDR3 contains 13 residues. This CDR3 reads CSVMDGGDSPLHF. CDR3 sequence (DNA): TGCAGCGTAATGGACGGAGGGGATTCACCCCTCCACTTT.

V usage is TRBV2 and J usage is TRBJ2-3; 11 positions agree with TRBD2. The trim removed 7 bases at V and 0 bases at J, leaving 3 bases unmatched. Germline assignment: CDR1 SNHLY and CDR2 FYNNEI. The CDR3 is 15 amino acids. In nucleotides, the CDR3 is TGTGCCAGCATTCTAGCGGGGGGTAGCACAGATACGCAGTATTTT. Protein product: CASILAGGSTDTQYF.

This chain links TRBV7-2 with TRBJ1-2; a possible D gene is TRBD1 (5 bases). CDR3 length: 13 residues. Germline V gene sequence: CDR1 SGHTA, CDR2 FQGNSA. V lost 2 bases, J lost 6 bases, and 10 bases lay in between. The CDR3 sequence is CASSLQGLDGYTF. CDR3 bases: TGTGCCAGCAGCTTACAGGGTCTCGATGGCTACACCTTC.

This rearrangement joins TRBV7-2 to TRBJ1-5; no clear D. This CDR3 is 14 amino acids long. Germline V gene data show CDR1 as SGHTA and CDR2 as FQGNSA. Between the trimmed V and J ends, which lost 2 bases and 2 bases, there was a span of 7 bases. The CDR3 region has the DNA TGTGCCAGCAGCTTAAAATCGGGCAATCAGCCCCAGCATTTT. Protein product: CASSLKSGNQPQHF.

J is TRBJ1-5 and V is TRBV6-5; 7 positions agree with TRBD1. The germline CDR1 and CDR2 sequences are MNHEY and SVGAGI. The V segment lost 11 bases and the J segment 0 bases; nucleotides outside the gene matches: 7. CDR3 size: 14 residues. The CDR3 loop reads CAHGAGGSNQPQHF. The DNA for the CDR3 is TGTGCCCACGGGGCAGGGGGTAGCAATCAGCCCCAGCATTTT.

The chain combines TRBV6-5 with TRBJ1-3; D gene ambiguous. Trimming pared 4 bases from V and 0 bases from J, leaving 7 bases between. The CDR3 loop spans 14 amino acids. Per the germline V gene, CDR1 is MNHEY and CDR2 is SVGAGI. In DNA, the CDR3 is TGTGCCAGCAGTTTCGACAACTCTGGAAACACCATATATTTT. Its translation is CASSFDNSGNTIYF.

The CDR3 is CASSLGRRGTNEKLFF. The CDR3 DNA reads TGTGCCAGCAGCTTAGGACGTCGGGGAACTAATGAAAAACTGTTTTTT. The genes are TRBV11-2 and TRBJ1-4, with no clear D. Germline V gives CDR1 SGHAT, CDR2 FQNNGV. The length of the CDR3 is 16 residues. Trimming shortened V by 1 base and J by 1 base, and 10 bases separated the two germline ends.

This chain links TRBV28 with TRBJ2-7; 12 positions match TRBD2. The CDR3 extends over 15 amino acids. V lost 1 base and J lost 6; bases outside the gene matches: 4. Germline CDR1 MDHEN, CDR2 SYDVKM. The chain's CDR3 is CASSLSGLAGPEQYF. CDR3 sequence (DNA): TGTGCCAGCAGTTTATCCGGACTAGCGGGACCCGAGCAGTACTTC.

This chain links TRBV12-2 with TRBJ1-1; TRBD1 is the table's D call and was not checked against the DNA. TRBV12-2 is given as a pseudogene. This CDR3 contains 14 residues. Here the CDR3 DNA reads TGTGCAAGTCGCCTTAACGCAGGGTACACTGAAGCTTTCTTT. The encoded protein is CASRLNAGYTEAFF.

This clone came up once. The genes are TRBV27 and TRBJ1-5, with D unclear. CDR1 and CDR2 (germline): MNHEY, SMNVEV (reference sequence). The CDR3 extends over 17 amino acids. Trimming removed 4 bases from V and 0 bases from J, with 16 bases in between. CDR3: CASSSLDAHYSNQPQHF. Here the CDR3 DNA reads TGTGCCAGCAGTTCCCTAGACGCCCATTATAGCAATCAGCCCCAGCATTTT.

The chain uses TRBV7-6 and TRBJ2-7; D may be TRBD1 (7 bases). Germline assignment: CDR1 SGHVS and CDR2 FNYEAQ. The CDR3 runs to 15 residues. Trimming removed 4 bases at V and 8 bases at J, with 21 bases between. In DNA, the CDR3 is TGTGCCAGCAGCTCAGGGGGGCCCGGGGTGATGAAGCAGTACTTC. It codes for CASSSGGPGVMKQYF.

Here the CDR3 reads CASSYPEAFF. CDR3 bases: TGTGCCAGCAGCTACCCCGAGGCTTTCTTT. V and J are TRBV7-2 and TRBJ1-1; D gene uncertain. Germline V gives CDR1 SGHTA, CDR2 FQGNSA. Trimming pared 4 bases from V and 11 bases from J, leaving 8 bases between. This CDR3 comprises 10 residues.

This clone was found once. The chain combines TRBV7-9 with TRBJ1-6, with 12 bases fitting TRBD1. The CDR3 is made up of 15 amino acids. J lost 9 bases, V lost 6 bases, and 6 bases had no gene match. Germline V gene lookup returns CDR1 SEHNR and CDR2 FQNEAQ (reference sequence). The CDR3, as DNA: TGTGCCAGCAGAACCGGGACAGGGGGCAGTTCACCCCTCCACTTT. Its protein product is CASRTGTGGSSPLHF.

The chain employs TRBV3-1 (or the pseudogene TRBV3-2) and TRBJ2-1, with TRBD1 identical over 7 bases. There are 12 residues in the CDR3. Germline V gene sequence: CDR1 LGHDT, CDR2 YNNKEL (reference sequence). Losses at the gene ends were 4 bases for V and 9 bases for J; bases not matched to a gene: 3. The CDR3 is CASSLRDSEQFF. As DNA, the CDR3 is TGTGCCAGCAGCCTACGGGACAGTGAGCAGTTCTTC.

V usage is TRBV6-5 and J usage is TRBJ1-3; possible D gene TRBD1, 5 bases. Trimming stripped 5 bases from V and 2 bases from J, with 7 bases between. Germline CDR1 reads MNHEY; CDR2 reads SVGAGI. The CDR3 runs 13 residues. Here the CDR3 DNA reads TGTGCCAGCAGTAGGGGCCCTGGAAACACCATATATTTT. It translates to CASSRGPGNTIYF.

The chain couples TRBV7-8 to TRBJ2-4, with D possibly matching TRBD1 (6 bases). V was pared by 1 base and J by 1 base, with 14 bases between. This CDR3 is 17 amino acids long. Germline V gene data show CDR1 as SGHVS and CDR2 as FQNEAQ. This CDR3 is CASSLERTANAKNIQYF. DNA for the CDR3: TGTGCCAGCAGCTTAGAAAGGACAGCCAACGCCAAAAACATTCAGTACTTC.

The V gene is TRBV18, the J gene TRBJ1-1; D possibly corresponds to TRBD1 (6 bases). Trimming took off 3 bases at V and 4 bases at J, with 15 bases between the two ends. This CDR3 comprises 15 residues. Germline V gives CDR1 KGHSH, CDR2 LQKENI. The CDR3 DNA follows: TGTGCCAGCTCACCCCTTGGACAGTCTGTCACTGAAGCTTTCTTT. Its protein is CASSPLGQSVTEAFF.

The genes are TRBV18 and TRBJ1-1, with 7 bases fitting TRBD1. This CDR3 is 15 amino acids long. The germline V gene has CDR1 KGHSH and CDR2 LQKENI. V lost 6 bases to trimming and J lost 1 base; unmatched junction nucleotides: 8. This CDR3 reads CASSLPGQQNTEAFF. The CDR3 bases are TGTGCCAGCTCGCTCCCGGGACAGCAGAACACTGAAGCTTTCTTT.

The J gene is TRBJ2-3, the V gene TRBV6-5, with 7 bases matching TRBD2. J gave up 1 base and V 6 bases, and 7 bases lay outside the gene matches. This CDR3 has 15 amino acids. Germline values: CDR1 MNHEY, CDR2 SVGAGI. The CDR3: CASRQTSSGTDTQYF. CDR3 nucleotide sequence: TGTGCCAGCAGACAGACTAGCAGCGGCACAGATACGCAGTATTTT.

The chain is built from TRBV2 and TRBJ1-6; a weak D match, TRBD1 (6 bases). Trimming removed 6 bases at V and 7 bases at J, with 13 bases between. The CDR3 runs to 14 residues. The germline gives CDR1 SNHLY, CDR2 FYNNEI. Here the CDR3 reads CASSLQGSNSPLHF. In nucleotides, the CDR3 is TGTGCCAGCAGCTTACAGGGTTCAAATTCACCCCTCCACTTT. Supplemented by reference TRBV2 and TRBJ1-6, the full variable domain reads EPEVTQTPSHQVTQMGQEVILRCVPISNHLYFYWYRQILGQKVEFLVSFYNNEISEKSEIFDDQFSVERPDGSNFTLKIRSTKLEDSAMYFCASSLQGSNSPLHFGNGTRLTVT.